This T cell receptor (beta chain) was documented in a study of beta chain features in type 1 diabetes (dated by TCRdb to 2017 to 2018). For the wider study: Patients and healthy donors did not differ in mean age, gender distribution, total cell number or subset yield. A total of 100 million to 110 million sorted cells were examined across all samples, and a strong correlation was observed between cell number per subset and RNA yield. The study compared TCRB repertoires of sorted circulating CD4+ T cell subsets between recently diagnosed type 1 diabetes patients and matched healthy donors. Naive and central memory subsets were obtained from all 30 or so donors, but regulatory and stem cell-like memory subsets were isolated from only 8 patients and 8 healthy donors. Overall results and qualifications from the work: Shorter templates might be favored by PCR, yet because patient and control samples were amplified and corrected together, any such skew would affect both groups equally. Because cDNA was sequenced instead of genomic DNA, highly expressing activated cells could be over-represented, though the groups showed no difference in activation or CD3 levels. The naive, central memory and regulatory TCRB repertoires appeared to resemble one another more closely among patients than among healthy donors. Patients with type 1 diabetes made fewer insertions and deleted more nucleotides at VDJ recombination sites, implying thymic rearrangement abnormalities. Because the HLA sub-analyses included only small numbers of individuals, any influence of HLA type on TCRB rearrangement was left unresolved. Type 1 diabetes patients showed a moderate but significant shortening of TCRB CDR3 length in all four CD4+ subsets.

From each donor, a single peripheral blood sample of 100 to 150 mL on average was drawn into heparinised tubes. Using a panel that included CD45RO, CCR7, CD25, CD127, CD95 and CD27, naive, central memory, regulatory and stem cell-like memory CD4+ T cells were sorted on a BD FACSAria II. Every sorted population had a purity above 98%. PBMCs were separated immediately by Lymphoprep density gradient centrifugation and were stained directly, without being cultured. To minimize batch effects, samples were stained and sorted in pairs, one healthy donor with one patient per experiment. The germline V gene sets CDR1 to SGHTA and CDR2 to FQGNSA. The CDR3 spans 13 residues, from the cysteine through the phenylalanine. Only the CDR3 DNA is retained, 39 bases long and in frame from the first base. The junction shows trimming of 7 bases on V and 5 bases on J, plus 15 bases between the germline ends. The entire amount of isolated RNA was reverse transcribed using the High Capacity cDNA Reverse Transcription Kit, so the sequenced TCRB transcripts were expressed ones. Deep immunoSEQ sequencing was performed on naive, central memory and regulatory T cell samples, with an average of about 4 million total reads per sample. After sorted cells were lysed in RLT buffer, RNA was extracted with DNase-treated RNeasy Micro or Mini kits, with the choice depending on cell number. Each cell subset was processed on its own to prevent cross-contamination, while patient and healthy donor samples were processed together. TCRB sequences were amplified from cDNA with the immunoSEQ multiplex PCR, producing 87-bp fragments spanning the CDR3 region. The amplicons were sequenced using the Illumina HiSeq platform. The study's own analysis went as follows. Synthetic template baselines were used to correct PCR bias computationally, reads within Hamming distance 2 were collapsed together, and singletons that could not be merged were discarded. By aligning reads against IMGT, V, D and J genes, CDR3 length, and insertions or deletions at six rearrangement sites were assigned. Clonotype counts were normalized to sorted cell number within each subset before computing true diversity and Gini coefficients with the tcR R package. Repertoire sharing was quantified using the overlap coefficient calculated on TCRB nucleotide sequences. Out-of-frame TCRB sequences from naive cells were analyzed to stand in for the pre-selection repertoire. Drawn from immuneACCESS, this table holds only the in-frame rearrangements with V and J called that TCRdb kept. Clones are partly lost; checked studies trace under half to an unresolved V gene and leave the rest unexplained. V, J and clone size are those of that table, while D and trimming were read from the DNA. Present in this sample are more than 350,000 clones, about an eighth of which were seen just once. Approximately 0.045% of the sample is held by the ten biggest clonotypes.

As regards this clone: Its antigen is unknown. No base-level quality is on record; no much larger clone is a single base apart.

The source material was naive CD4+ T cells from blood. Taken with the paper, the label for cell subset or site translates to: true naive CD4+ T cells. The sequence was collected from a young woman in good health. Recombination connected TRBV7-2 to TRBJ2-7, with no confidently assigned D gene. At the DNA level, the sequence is TGTGCCAGCATCACCCTGGCGGCCAACGAGCAGTACTTC. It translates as CASITLAANEQYF.